One sample yielded the 15 T cell receptor beta chains listed below, sequenced in a study of OX40 agonist ivuxolimab in advanced cancers. Profiling relied on immunoSEQ multiplex PCR, and the TCRdb table lists in-frame clones only, not all of them. This table has about 39,000 clones, roughly four fifths appearing once. This sample comprised CD4+ or CD8+ T cells sorted from blood, obtained in a trial of the OX40 agonist ivuxolimab. Receptors originate from an adult with an advanced solid tumor such as melanoma, head and neck, liver or kidney cancer.

This clone came up once. CDR3 DNA: TGTGCCAGCAGTCTAGCGGGAACGACAGATACGCAGTATTTT. It specifies CASSLAGTTDTQYF. The chain recombines TRBV28 with TRBJ2-3; 9 bases line up with TRBD2. Germline V gene sequence: CDR1 MDHEN, CDR2 SYDVKM. J lost 3 bases, V lost 5 bases, and 3 bases had no gene match. The length of the CDR3 is 14 residues. The full variable domain, in which reference TRBV28 and TRBJ2-3 provide the parts outside the CDR3, is DVKVTQSSRYLVKRTGEKVFLECVQDMDHENMFWYRQDPGLGLRLIYFSYDVKMKEKGDIPEGYSVSREKKERFSLILESASTNQTSMYLCASSLAGTTDTQYFGPGTRLTVL.

This chain uses TRBV19 with TRBJ2-3; D uncertain. This CDR3 has 12 amino acids. CDR1 LNHDA and CDR2 SQIVND come from the germline V gene (reference sequence). The V and J ends lost 7 bases and 5 bases respectively, with 10 bases between them. Here the CDR3 reads CASKPNGDTQYF. Written as DNA, the CDR3 is TGTGCCAGTAAGCCTAATGGAGATACGCAGTATTTT.

This clone was seen a few times. The chain employs TRBV7-9 and TRBJ2-7, with D unclear. This CDR3 region has 15 residues. V dropped 5 bases and J dropped 0 bases, with 14 bases sitting between them. Germline V gene lookup returns CDR1 SEHNR and CDR2 FQNEAQ (reference sequence). For the CDR3, the DNA is TGTGCCAGCAGCAACCGGGCGGCGAGCTCCTACGAGCAGTACTTC. This translates into CASSNRAASSYEQYF.

V and J are TRBV27 and TRBJ2-5; 14 bases map to TRBD2. Germline V gene lookup returns CDR1 MNHEY and CDR2 SMNVEV (reference sequence). The CDR3 is 17 residues long. The junction had 8 bases not matched to a gene; V was cut back by 6 bases and J by 2 bases. CDR3 in DNA: TGTGCCAGCAGGGGGGGACTAGCGGGAGTGCGGCAAGAGACCCAGTACTTC. This encodes CASRGGLAGVRQETQYF.

This clone was seen a few times. This sequence joins TRBV6-6 and TRBJ2-7; 11 nucleotides align to TRBD1. Looked up from germline, CDR1 is MNHNY and CDR2 is SVGAGI (reference sequence). The CDR3 is 13 residues long. CDR3 in amino acids: CASSPGQGGAVRV. CDR3 DNA: TGTGCCAGCAGTCCGGGACAGGGGGGGGCCGTAAGGGTC.

This chain joins TRBV2 and TRBJ2-7; 7 bases agree with TRBD2. V lost 0 bases and J lost 0; bases outside the gene matches: 8. The CDR3 has 17 amino acids. The germline V gene encodes CDR1 SNHLY and CDR2 FYNNEI. The CDR3 loop reads CASSEAFRGGSSYEQYF. The CDR3 coding sequence is TGTGCCAGCAGTGAAGCCTTTAGGGGCGGGAGCTCCTACGAGCAGTACTTC.

This sequence joins TRBV5-1 and TRBJ1-4; the match to TRBD1 covers 12 bases. The germline gives CDR1 SGHRS, CDR2 YFSETQ. The ends lost 4 bases at V and 8 bases at J; junction bases unmatched: 9. The CDR3 runs to 16 residues. The CDR3 sequence: CASSEVGQGAGEKLFF. CDR3 DNA sequence: TGCGCCAGCAGCGAGGTGGGACAGGGGGCTGGAGAAAAACTGTTTTTT.

This clone is labeled medium-sized. The chain has TRBV30 and TRBJ1-1; the D is unclear. Germline V gene sequence: CDR1 GTSNPN, CDR2 SVGIG (reference sequence). The V and J ends lost 4 bases and 0 bases respectively, with 9 bases between them. This CDR3 has 13 amino acids. CDR3 in amino acids: CAWTYDMNTEAFF. The CDR3 DNA sequence: TGTGCCTGGACCTATGACATGAACACTGAAGCTTTCTTT.

The chain joins TRBV7-6 to TRBJ1-5; 7 bases are shared with TRBD1. V lost 5 bases and J lost 4; bases outside the gene matches: 8. The CDR3 is 15 amino acids. Germline CDR1 is SGHVS and CDR2 is FNYEAQ. CDR3 bases: TGTGCCAGCAGCGTCGAACAGGGGTTTAATCAGCCCCAGCATTTT. Its protein is CASSVEQGFNQPQHF.

On this clone: This may stem from a read error, because a much larger clone lies one nucleotide away. The chain couples TRBV7-3 to TRBJ1-1; D remains ambiguous. CDR3 size: 13 residues. The V end lost 2 bases, the J end lost 1 base, and 5 bases lay between the germline ends. CDR1 is SGHTA and CDR2 is FQGTGA in the germline V gene. CDR3 nucleotide sequence: TGTGCCAGCAGCTTAGTAGAGAACACTGAAGCTTTCTTT. This gives the protein CASSLVENTEAFF.

The chain carries TRBV2 and TRBJ2-1; maybe TRBD2 (5 bases). The ends were cut back, 4 bases at V and 4 bases at J, with 8 bases in the middle. The germline gives CDR1 SNHLY, CDR2 FYNNEI. This CDR3 is 13 amino acids long. As DNA, the CDR3 is TGTGCCAGCAGTGTAAGCGGTTACAATGAGCAGTTCTTC. Protein product: CASSVSGYNEQFF.

The J gene is TRBJ2-3, the V gene TRBV30, with D unclear. Looked up from germline, CDR1 is GTSNPN and CDR2 is SVGIG (reference sequence). Trimming removed 3 bases at V and 3 bases at J, with 10 bases between. The CDR3 has 13 amino acids. DNA of the CDR3: TGTGCCTGGAGCTCCTTGGAGACAGATACGCAGTATTTT. It is translated as CAWSSLETDTQYF. Filled out from reference TRBV30 and TRBJ2-3, the complete variable domain reads SQTIHQWPATLVQPVGSPLSLECTVEGTSNPNLYWYRQAAGRGLQLLFYSVGIGQISSEVPQNLSASRPQDRQFILSSKKLLLSDSGFYLCAWSSLETDTQYFGPGTRLTVL.

V usage is TRBV6-5 and J usage is TRBJ2-7; D might be TRBD1 (5 bases). CDR1 is MNHEY, CDR2 SVGAGI, per germline. The CDR3 totals 14 residues. The germline V and J ends were trimmed by 0 bases and 3 bases, with 9 bases remaining between them. Here the CDR3 reads CASSYSGQGYEQYF. The DNA for the CDR3 is TGTGCCAGCAGTTACTCGGGGCAGGGCTACGAGCAGTACTTC.

Within the sample, this clone is medium-sized. The chain is built from TRBV7-3 and TRBJ2-1; 7 bases fit TRBD2. The V gene end was trimmed by 2 bases and the J gene end by 7 bases; junction bases not matched to a gene: 5. CDR3 size: 14 residues. CDR1 SGHTA and CDR2 FQGTGA come from the germline V gene. The CDR3 DNA reads as TGTGCCAGCAGCTTACGGGGCGGGAGTAATGAGCAGTTCTTC. Translating gives CASSLRGGSNEQFF.

This clone was seen more than once but under ten times. This sequence joins TRBV29-1 and TRBJ2-5; TRBD2 matches 10 bases. CDR3 length equals 15 residues. Per germline, CDR1 SQVTM and CDR2 ANQGSEA. Trimming cost V 4 bases and J 2 bases; bases outside gene matches: 7. CDR3 coding DNA: TGCAGCGTTGGGGGTAGCGGGAGGACTCAAGAGACCCAGTACTTC. This encodes CSVGGSGRTQETQYF.